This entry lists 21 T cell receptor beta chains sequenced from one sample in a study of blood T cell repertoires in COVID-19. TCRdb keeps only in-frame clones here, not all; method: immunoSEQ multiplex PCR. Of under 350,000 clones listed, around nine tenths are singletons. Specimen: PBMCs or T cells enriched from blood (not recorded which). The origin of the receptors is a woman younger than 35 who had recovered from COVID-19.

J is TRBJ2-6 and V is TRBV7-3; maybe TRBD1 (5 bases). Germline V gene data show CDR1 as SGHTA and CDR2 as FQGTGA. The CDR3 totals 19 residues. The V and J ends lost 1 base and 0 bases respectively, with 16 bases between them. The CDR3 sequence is CASSLNRPGSYSGANVLTF. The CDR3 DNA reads TGTGCCAGCAGCTTAAACAGGCCAGGATCTTACTCTGGGGCCAACGTCCTGACTTTC. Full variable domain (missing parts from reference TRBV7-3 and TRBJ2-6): GAGVSQTPSNKVTEKGKYVELRCDPISGHTALYWYRQSLGQGPEFLIYFQGTGAADDSGLPNDRFFAVRPEGSVSTLKIQRTERGDSAVYLCASSLNRPGSYSGANVLTFGAGSRLTVL.

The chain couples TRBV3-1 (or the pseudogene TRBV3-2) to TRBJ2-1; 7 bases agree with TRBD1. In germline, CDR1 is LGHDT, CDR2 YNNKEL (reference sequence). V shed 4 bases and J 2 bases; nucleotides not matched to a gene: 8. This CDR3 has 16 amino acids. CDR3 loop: CASSPDRETAYNEQFF. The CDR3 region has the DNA TGTGCCAGCAGCCCTGACAGGGAAACGGCCTACAATGAGCAGTTCTTC.

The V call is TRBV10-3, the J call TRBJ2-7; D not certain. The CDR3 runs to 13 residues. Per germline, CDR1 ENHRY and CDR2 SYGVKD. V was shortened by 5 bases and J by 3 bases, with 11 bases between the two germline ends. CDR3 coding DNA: TGTGCCATCAGTAGCGTGGTTAACTACGAGCAGTACTTC. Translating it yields CAISSVVNYEQYF.

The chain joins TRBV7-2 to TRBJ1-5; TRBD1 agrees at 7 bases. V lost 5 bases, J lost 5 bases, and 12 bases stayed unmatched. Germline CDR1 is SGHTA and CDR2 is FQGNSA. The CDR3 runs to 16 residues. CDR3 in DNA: TGTGCCAGCAGCCCTTACGGTTGGGACAGACATCAGCCCCAGCATTTT. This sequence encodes CASSPYGWDRHQPQHF.

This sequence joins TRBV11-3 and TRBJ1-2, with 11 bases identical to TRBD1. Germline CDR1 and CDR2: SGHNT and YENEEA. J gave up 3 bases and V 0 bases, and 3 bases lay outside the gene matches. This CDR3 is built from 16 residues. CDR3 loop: CASSLDGQGADYGYTF. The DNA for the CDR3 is TGTGCCAGCAGCTTAGATGGACAGGGGGCGGACTATGGCTACACCTTC.

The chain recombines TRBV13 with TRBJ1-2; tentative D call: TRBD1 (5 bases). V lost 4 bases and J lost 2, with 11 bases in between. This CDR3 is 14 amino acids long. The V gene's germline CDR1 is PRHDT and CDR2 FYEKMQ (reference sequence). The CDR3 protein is CASSSGHPNYGYTF. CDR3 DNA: TGTGCCAGCAGCTCTGGACACCCCAACTATGGCTACACCTTC.

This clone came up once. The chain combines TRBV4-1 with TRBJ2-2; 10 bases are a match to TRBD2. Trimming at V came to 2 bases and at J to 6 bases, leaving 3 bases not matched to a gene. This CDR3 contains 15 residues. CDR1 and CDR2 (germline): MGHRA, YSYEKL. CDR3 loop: CASSQLLAGAGELFF. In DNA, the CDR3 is TGCGCCAGCAGCCAACTCCTAGCGGGAGCCGGGGAGCTGTTTTTT.

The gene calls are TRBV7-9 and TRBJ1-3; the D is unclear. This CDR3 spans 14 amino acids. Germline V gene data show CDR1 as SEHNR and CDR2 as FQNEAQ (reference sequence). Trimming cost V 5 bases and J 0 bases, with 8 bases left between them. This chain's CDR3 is CASSLLNSGNTIYF. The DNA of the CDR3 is TGTGCCAGCAGCCTTCTTAACTCTGGAAACACCATATATTTT.

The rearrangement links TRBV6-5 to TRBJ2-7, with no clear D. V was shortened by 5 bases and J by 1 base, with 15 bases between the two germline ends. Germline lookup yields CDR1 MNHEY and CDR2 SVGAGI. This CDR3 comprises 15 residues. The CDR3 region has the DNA TGTGCCAGCAGTCCCTCCCCGGGTTCTTCCTACGAGCAGTACTTC. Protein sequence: CASSPSPGSSYEQYF.

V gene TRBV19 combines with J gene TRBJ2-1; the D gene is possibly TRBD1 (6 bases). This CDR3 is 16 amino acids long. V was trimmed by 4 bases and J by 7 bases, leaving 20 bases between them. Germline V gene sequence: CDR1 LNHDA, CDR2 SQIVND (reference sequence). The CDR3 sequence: CASSRQDSRDVNEQFF. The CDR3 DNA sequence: TGTGCCAGTAGTAGACAGGACTCCCGAGATGTGAATGAGCAGTTCTTC.

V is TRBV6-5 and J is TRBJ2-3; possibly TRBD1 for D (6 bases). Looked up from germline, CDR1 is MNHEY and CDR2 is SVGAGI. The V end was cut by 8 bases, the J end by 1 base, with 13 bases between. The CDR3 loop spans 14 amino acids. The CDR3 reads CASQRGLGTDTQYF. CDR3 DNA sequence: TGTGCCAGCCAAAGGGGGTTAGGCACAGATACGCAGTATTTT.

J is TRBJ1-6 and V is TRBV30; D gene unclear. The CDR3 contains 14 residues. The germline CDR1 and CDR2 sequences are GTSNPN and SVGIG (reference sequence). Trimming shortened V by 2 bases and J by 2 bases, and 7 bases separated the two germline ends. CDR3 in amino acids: CAWSKETYNSPLHF. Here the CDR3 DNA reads TGTGCCTGGAGTAAGGAGACCTATAATTCACCCCTCCACTTT.

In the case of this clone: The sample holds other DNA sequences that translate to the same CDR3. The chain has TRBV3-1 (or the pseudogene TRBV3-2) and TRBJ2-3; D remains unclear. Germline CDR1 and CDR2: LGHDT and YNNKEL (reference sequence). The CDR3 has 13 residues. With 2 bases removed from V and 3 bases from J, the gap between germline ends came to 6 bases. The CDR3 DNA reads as TGTGCCAGCAGCCAACGAGGAACAGATACGCAGTATTTT. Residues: CASSQRGTDTQYF.

The CDR3 bases are TGTGCCAGCAGCCGAGGACTAGCGGGGGGGCAAGAGACCCAGTACTTC. Its protein is CASSRGLAGGQETQYF. This chain links TRBV3-1 (or the pseudogene TRBV3-2) with TRBJ2-5, with 15 bases that match TRBD2. Germline V gives CDR1 LGHDT, CDR2 YNNKEL (reference sequence). The CDR3 contains 16 residues. Losses at the gene ends were 4 bases for V and 2 bases for J; bases not matched to a gene: 2.

CDR3 sequence: CASSLTLADNEQFF. In nucleotides, the CDR3 is TGTGCCAGCAGCTTAACACTAGCGGACAATGAGCAGTTCTTC. The rearrangement uses TRBV7-9 and TRBJ2-1; the match to TRBD2 covers 8 bases. The CDR3 is 14 amino acids. The V gene end was trimmed by 2 bases and the J gene end by 5 bases; junction bases not matched to a gene: 2. CDR1 SEHNR and CDR2 FQNEAQ come from the germline V gene (reference sequence).

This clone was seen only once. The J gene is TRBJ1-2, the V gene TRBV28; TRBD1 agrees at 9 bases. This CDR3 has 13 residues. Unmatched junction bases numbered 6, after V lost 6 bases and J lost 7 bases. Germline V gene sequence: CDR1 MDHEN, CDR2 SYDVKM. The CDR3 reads CASSNRGPFGYTF. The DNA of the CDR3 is TGTGCCAGCAGCAACAGGGGGCCGTTTGGCTACACCTTC.

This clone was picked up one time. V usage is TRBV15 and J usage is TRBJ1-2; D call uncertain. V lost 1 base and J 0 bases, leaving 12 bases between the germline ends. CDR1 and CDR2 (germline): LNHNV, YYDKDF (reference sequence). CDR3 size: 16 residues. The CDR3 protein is CATSRGSIGTNYGYTF. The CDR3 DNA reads TGTGCCACCAGCAGAGGAAGTATCGGGACTAACTATGGCTACACCTTC.

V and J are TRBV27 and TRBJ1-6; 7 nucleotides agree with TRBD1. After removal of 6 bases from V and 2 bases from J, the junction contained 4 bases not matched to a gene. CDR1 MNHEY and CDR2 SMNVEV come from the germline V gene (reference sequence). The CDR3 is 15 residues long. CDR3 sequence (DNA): TGTGCCAGCAGAGGGGGCGTTCCCTATAATTCACCCCTCCACTTT. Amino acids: CASRGGVPYNSPLHF.

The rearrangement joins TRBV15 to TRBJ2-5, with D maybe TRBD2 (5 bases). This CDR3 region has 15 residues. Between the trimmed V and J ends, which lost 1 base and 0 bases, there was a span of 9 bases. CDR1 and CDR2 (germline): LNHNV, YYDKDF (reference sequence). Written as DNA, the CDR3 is TGTGCCACCAGCAGAGGCCCGGGGTACCAAGAGACCCAGTACTTC. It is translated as CATSRGPGYQETQYF.

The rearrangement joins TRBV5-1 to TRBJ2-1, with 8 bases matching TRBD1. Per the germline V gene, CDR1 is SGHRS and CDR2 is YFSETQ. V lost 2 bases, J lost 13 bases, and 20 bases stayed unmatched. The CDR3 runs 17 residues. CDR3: CASSFVDRDAKGLIQFF. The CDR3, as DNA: TGCGCCAGCAGCTTCGTGGACAGGGACGCTAAAGGGCTAATCCAGTTCTTC.

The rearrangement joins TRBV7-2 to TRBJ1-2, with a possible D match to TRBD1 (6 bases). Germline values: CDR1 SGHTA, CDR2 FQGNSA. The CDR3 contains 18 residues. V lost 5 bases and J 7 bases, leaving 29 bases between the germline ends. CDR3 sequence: CASSPSGGANPPQGGYTF. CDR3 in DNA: TGTGCCAGCAGCCCCTCGGGGGGGGCGAATCCTCCTCAAGGTGGCTACACCTTC.